Listed here are 11 T cell receptor beta chains from one sample, sequenced in a study of cytomegalovirus exposure and HLA in healthy donors. The PCR contained 60 Vbeta and 13 Jbeta primers. Using immunoSEQ multiplex PCR, the repertoire was profiled, and TCRdb retains in-frame clones only, with some absent. The sample has 70,000 to 100,000 clones. Specimen: PBMCs. The receptors stem from a man in his late teens or twenties in good health and CMV-seropositive.

The CDR3 DNA is TGTGCCAGCAGTTTATCGGCGGGACTAGCGGGAGACGAGCAGTACTTC. Translated, it gives CASSLSAGLAGDEQYF. The chain combines TRBV27 with TRBJ2-7; 14 bases align to TRBD2. Trimming took 0 bases from V and 5 from J; bases not matched to a gene: 3. The CDR3 is 16 residues long. Germline CDR1 is MNHEY and CDR2 is SMNVEV (reference sequence).

This chain links TRBV28 with TRBJ2-2; 7 bases are shared with TRBD1. Germline trimming cut 7 bases from V and 0 bases from J; bases unmatched to any gene: 5. This CDR3 has 15 residues. Looked up from germline, CDR1 is MDHEN and CDR2 is SYDVKM. The CDR3 here is CASTRGGANTGELFF. DNA of the CDR3: TGTGCCAGCACCCGAGGGGGCGCGAACACCGGGGAGCTGTTTTTT.

The chain has TRBV19 and TRBJ1-2; D may be TRBD1 (5 bases). The V end lost 4 bases, the J end lost 3 bases, and 15 bases lay between the germline ends. The CDR3 length is 15 residues. Germline V gene sequence: CDR1 LNHDA, CDR2 SQIVND (reference sequence). The CDR3 sequence: CASSSPGQGYYGYTF. The DNA for the CDR3 is TGTGCCAGTAGTAGCCCCGGTCAGGGCTACTATGGCTACACCTTC.

The chain uses TRBV2 and TRBJ2-5; D unclear. Germline CDR1 SNHLY, CDR2 FYNNEI. Trimming took off 4 bases at V and 2 bases at J, with 2 bases between the two ends. This CDR3 comprises 11 residues. CDR3 DNA sequence: TGTGCCAGCAGTGTACAAGAGACCCAGTACTTC. Its translation: CASSVQETQYF.

The gene calls are TRBV5-5 and TRBJ1-5, with 7 positions matching TRBD1. The CDR3 runs 14 residues. Germline values: CDR1 SGHKS, CDR2 YYEKEE (reference sequence). Germline trimming cut 4 bases from V and 2 bases from J; bases unmatched to any gene: 3. The CDR3: CASSTQGRNQPQHF. The CDR3 region has the DNA TGTGCCAGCAGCACACAGGGGCGCAATCAGCCCCAGCATTTT. The complete variable domain, with remaining parts taken from reference TRBV5-5 and TRBJ1-5, reads DAGVTQSPTHLIKTRGQQVTLRCSPISGHKSVSWYQQVLGQGPQFIFQYYEKEERGRGNFPDRFSARQFPNYSSELNVNALLLGDSALYLCASSTQGRNQPQHFGDGTRLSIL.

This chain connects TRBV5-1 to TRBJ1-1; weak D call: TRBD1 (5 bases). In germline, CDR1 is SGHRS, CDR2 YFSETQ. V was pared by 0 bases and J by 1 base, with 10 bases between. There are 15 residues in the CDR3. The CDR3 is CASSLGQGGNTEAFF. The DNA for the CDR3 is TGCGCCAGCAGCTTGGGTCAGGGAGGGAACACTGAAGCTTTCTTT. The entire variable domain, with the rest obtained from reference TRBV5-1 and TRBJ1-1, is as follows: KAGVTQTPRYLIKTRGQQVTLSCSPISGHRSVSWYQQTPGQGLQFLFEYFSETQRNKGNFPGRFSGRQFSNSRSEMNVSTLELGDSALYLCASSLGQGGNTEAFFGQGTRLTVV.

The chain has TRBV30 and TRBJ1-2; D is perhaps TRBD1 (5 bases). This CDR3 has 11 residues. Germline loops: CDR1 GTSNPN, CDR2 SVGIG (reference sequence). V lost 7 bases, J lost 8 bases, and 14 bases lay in between. The CDR3 loop is CALGRVVGYTF. In DNA, the CDR3 is TGTGCCTTGGGCAGGGTCGTCGGCTACACCTTC.

The chain joins TRBV7-2 to TRBJ1-4; the D gene is possibly TRBD1 (6 bases). Germline CDR1 and CDR2: SGHTA and FQGNSA. Trimming pared 5 bases from V and 3 bases from J, leaving 13 bases between. The CDR3 is 15 amino acids. The CDR3 bases are TGTGCCAGCAGCCTAACAGGGATTTCTAATGAAAAACTGTTTTTT. This gives the protein CASSLTGISNEKLFF.

The chain recombines TRBV7-9 with TRBJ1-1, with a weak D call TRBD1 (6 bases). Germline lookup yields CDR1 SEHNR and CDR2 FQNEAQ (reference sequence). CDR3 length: 13 residues. The ends were cut back, 8 bases at V and 2 bases at J, with 12 bases in the middle. The CDR3 DNA reads TGTGCCAGCTCAGAACAGGGTAACACTGAAGCTTTCTTT. It specifies CASSEQGNTEAFF.

In nucleotides, the CDR3 is TGTGCCAGCAGTGAAAGGGGGATAGGGAGCACAGATACGCAGTATTTT. Encoded protein: CASSERGIGSTDTQYF. The chain is built from TRBV2 and TRBJ2-3; weak D call: TRBD1 (6 bases). Germline V gives CDR1 SNHLY, CDR2 FYNNEI. Trimming shortened V by 2 bases and J by 0 bases, and 12 bases separated the two germline ends. The CDR3 is 16 residues long.

J is TRBJ2-1 and V is TRBV15, with D maybe TRBD2 (5 bases). CDR3 length: 15 amino acids. V was shortened by 5 bases and J by 7 bases, with 18 bases between the two germline ends. In germline, CDR1 is LNHNV, CDR2 YYDKDF (reference sequence). This chain's CDR3 is CATSEITSSWNEQFF. CDR3 coding DNA: TGTGCCACCAGCGAAATTACGTCTAGCTGGAATGAGCAGTTCTTC.